This T cell receptor beta chain derives from a study of T cells in tuberculosis. Study summary: CD1B tetramers identified T cells specific for mycobacterial lipid GMM. This South African cohort compared adolescents with or without latent tuberculosis against adults with active tuberculosis. Study-wide points: Active tuberculosis alpha repertoires lay closer to GMM-specific TCRs than controls'. Shorter CDR3-alpha in active tuberculosis partly drove smaller distances.

TCRdb's table, derived via immunoSEQ multiplex PCR, lists solely in-frame clones and lacks some. Among roughly 28,000 clones listed, 85% to 95% were seen once. Of note for this clone: The antigen remains unidentified.

The length of the CDR3 is 17 residues. The V end was cut by 1 base, the J end by 1 base, with 15 bases between. Germline CDR1 and CDR2: SGHVS and FQNEAQ. The sequenced material came from PBMCs. The clonotype originates from a donor between 10 and 35 years old with latent tuberculosis or without tuberculosis infection. V and J are TRBV7-8 and TRBJ2-3; TRBD2 might be the D (5 bases). The CDR3 DNA reads as TGTGCCAGCAGCTTAGAGGAGAGGGTGGGAGGCACAGATACGCAGTATTTT. It is translated as CASSLEERVGGTDTQYF.